The clone carrying this T cell receptor beta chain has ten or more counts. What it binds is unknown. The CDR3 extends over 13 amino acids. Deletions cut 1 base from V and 4 bases from J, with 8 bases between. The germline V gene has CDR1 SQVTM and CDR2 ANQGSEA. These data belong to a study of neurological immune-mediated disorders. The cDNA was generated by 5'RACE with 10-nucleotide random UMIs. A single run covered 15-18 subjects with over 170 million TCR-beta sequences. A single record per CDR3 protein comes from TCRdb applying MiXCR to the 5' RACE reads. Counted here are approximately 82,000 distinct CDR3 sequences, 2.6% occurring once; the ten biggest clones make up about 1%. Overall study findings and caveats: Expanded clones shared no identical CDR3 amino acid sequences across subjects, which suggested private TCR-beta repertoires in all groups. Among 34 multiple sclerosis patients, 18 had repertoires that phylogenetic grouping placed in one related-CDR3 cluster, a possible signature.

The source is a woman aged 30 to 39 with multiple sclerosis. Material for sequencing was PBMCs. The V and J genes are TRBV29-1 and TRBJ2-1; D unclear. The DNA of the CDR3 is TGCAGCGTTGAAGGCGGAACGTACAATGAGCAGTTCTTC. Translating it yields CSVEGGTYNEQFF.